This T cell receptor beta chain was observed in a study of radiation and T cells in renal cell carcinoma. Whole-study results and caveats: No pretreatment tumor biopsies were available for baseline clonotypes.

CDR1 is KGHSH, CDR2 LQKENI, per germline. Trimming shortened V by 3 bases and J by 2 bases, and 8 bases separated the two germline ends. CDR3 size: 13 residues. With regard to this clone: The antigen is unknown.

Time point here: blood 2 weeks post-SBRT. Indicated treatment: 15 Gy SBRT to primary tumor, nephrectomy 4 weeks later. The method was immunoSEQ multiplex PCR; TCRdb's version includes in-frame clones alone and lacks a portion of them. Found here are around 120,000 clones, roughly 77% of them singletons; the top ten hold approximately 2%. V and J are TRBV18 and TRBJ2-7; D call uncertain. This receptor was taken from a woman aged 55-69 years with renal cell carcinoma. Sequenced material: blood, taken from a patient whose treatment included radiotherapy and nephrectomy. The CDR3 here is CASSPLQPYEQYF. The CDR3 region has the DNA TGTGCCAGCTCACCTTTGCAGCCCTACGAGCAGTACTTC.